This entry lists 5 T cell receptor beta chains sequenced from one sample in a study of blood T cell repertoires in COVID-19. Clones were sequenced by immunoSEQ multiplex PCR, and TCRdb holds only the in-frame ones, with some missing. The repertoire holds some 130,000 clones, with around 87% as singletons. The specimen was peripheral blood. These receptor sequences come from a man in his sixties or seventies with active COVID-19.

This clone was seen only a few times. The CDR3 DNA follows: TGCGCCAGCAGCTTAGGACCGGGACAGGGCGACTACGAGCAGTACTTC. Protein sequence: CASSLGPGQGDYEQYF. The V and J genes are TRBV5-1 and TRBJ2-7; 9 nucleotides align to TRBD1. Germline loops: CDR1 SGHRS, CDR2 YFSETQ. The CDR3 loop spans 16 amino acids. V shed 2 bases, J shed 3 bases, and the junction held 9 bases outside the gene matches.

This chain links TRBV4-1 with TRBJ2-7; 9 nucleotides agree with TRBD2. The CDR3 runs 15 residues. V was pared by 2 bases and J by 0 bases, with 2 bases of the junction left unmatched. Germline CDR1 is MGHRA and CDR2 is YSYEKL. The CDR3 bases are TGCGCCAGCAGCCAACCGACTAGCGGCTCCTACGAGCAGTACTTC. Translated: CASSQPTSGSYEQYF.

CDR3 DNA sequence: TGTGCCAGCAGCGGGGGGGCGGGAGTGGGAGCCTATGAGCAGTTCTTC. Translated: CASSGGAGVGAYEQFF. The genes are TRBV27 and TRBJ2-1; 8 positions match TRBD2. The CDR3 sequence is 16 residues long. Germline lookup yields CDR1 MNHEY and CDR2 SMNVEV (reference sequence). The trim removed 6 bases at V and 8 bases at J, leaving 15 bases unmatched.

The chain joins TRBV9 to TRBJ2-7, with D maybe TRBD2 (7 bases). This CDR3 has 14 residues. Germline CDR1 reads SGDLS; CDR2 reads YYNGEE. Trimming stripped 0 bases from V and 3 bases from J, with 10 bases between. DNA for the CDR3: TGTGCCAGCAGCGTAGACGGGGGGCACTACGAGCAGTACTTC. It yields the protein CASSVDGGHYEQYF.

The V and J genes are TRBV9 and TRBJ1-5; TRBD1 aligns across 8 bases. The CDR3 totals 15 residues. Trimming at V came to 5 bases and at J to 7 bases, leaving 11 bases not matched to a gene. The germline CDR1 and CDR2 sequences are SGDLS and YYNGEE. CDR3 in amino acids: CASSSGQGTYQPQHF. The CDR3 DNA follows: TGTGCCAGCAGTTCCGGACAGGGAACGTACCAGCCCCAGCATTTT.